These 31 T cell receptor beta chains were sequenced from one sample in a study of blood T cell repertoires in COVID-19. Here immunoSEQ multiplex PCR was the method, and the copy in TCRdb shows in-frame clones only, minus some. Of around 64,000 clones in the sample, 75% to 90% are singletons; the top ten hold 2%. Specimen: peripheral blood. The receptor set was obtained from a man between 25 and 39 years old with acute or convalescent COVID-19.

V usage is TRBV6-1 and J usage is TRBJ1-4; D is perhaps TRBD1 (6 bases). Trimming removed 3 bases at V and 8 bases at J, with 10 bases between. The germline V gene encodes CDR1 MNHNS and CDR2 SASEGT. The CDR3 is 13 residues long. Here the CDR3 DNA reads TGTGCCAGCAGTGAGAAGCAGGGGGAAAAACTGTTTTTT. It yields the protein CASSEKQGEKLFF.

V is TRBV4-1 and J is TRBJ1-5; D unresolved. Germline CDR1 is MGHRA and CDR2 is YSYEKL. The CDR3 contains 18 residues. Trimming cost V 1 base and J 1 base, with 17 bases left between them. CDR3 in amino acids: CASSQVARTLMSNQPQHF. In DNA form, the CDR3 reads TGCGCCAGCAGCCAAGTCGCCAGAACGCTTATGAGCAATCAGCCCCAGCATTTT.

The CDR3 DNA follows: TGCGCCAGCAGCTTGTTTGGGTCTCAGGACAATGAGCAGTTCTTC. This gives the protein CASSLFGSQDNEQFF. This chain connects TRBV5-1 to TRBJ2-1; D gene unclear. The length of the CDR3 is 15 residues. V lost 1 base and J lost 5, with 13 bases in between. The germline V gene encodes CDR1 SGHRS and CDR2 YFSETQ.

This chain connects TRBV5-1 to TRBJ2-7; no firm D call. CDR3 length equals 13 residues. Trimming pared 4 bases from V and 4 bases from J, leaving 12 bases between. Looked up from germline, CDR1 is SGHRS and CDR2 is YFSETQ. The CDR3 sequence is CASSLPGEYEQYF. The CDR3 bases are TGCGCCAGCAGCCTACCCGGAGAGTACGAGCAGTACTTC.

The V and J genes are TRBV2 and TRBJ1-3; TRBD1 aligns across 7 bases. V dropped 5 bases and J dropped 0; count of bases not matched to a gene: 7. The CDR3 runs to 16 residues. Germline loops: CDR1 SNHLY, CDR2 FYNNEI. Here the CDR3 reads CASSKDRLYSGNTIYF. The CDR3 nucleotides read TGTGCCAGCAGTAAGGACAGGTTATACTCTGGAAACACCATATATTTT.

V gene TRBV6-5 combines with J gene TRBJ1-5, with TRBD1 identical over 9 bases. Germline CDR1 and CDR2: MNHEY and SVGAGI. This CDR3 contains 15 residues. V lost 6 bases to trimming and J lost 4 bases; unmatched junction nucleotides: 7. The CDR3 DNA sequence: TGTGCCAGCAGAAGGGACAGGGCCTTAAATCAGCCCCAGCATTTT. Its protein product is CASRRDRALNQPQHF.

This chain joins TRBV5-4 and TRBJ2-5; D is possibly TRBD1 (6 bases). In germline, CDR1 is SGHNT, CDR2 YYREEE (reference sequence). The V gene lost 4 bases and the J gene lost 2 bases, with 15 bases spanning the gap. The CDR3 contains 15 residues. CDR3 coding DNA: TGTGCCAGCAGCAAACGGACAGCGACACAAGAGACCCAGTACTTC. Its protein is CASSKRTATQETQYF.

The sample holds one count of this clone. The rearrangement uses TRBV27 and TRBJ2-1, with TRBD2 matching over 14 bases. Germline V CDR1 and CDR2: MNHEY, SMNVEV (reference sequence). The CDR3 has 17 amino acids. V shed 5 bases, J shed 9 bases, and the junction held 12 bases outside the gene matches. The CDR3 is CASSHTGTSGRVGEQFF. DNA for the CDR3: TGTGCCAGCAGTCACACCGGGACTAGCGGGAGAGTCGGTGAGCAGTTCTTC.

This chain uses TRBV28 with TRBJ1-5, with 12 bases lining up with TRBD1. Trimming cost V 6 bases and J 7 bases; bases outside gene matches: 10. CDR3 length: 16 amino acids. Germline CDR1 reads MDHEN; CDR2 reads SYDVKM. CDR3 coding DNA: TGTGCCAGCAGGGTGATGGGGACAGGGGGCTACCAGCCCCAGCATTTT. Protein: CASRVMGTGGYQPQHF.

The J gene is TRBJ1-2, the V gene TRBV29-1, with D perhaps matching TRBD1 (5 bases). Germline assignment: CDR1 SQVTM and CDR2 ANQGSEA. CDR3 length: 14 residues. V lost 3 bases, J lost 4 bases, and 15 bases lay in between. CDR3 loop: CSVDPGRGTYGYTF. Written as DNA, the CDR3 is TGCAGCGTTGACCCAGGGCGCGGGACCTATGGCTACACCTTC.

The CDR3 protein is CASSIGGSEQYV. The CDR3 DNA reads as TGTGCCAGCAGTATAGGAGGAAGCGAGCAGTACGTC. V gene TRBV6-5 combines with J gene TRBJ2-7, with a tentative D call TRBD2 (5 bases). The germline gives CDR1 MNHEY, CDR2 SVGAGI. The length of the CDR3 is 12 residues. V was cut by 5 bases and J by 6 bases, with 11 bases left in between.

This clone was found once. The genes are TRBV29-1 and TRBJ2-1; 10 bases fit TRBD1. The germline CDR1 and CDR2 sequences are SQVTM and ANQGSEA. The CDR3 has 14 residues. Trimming took 6 bases from V and 7 from J; bases not matched to a gene: 9. The CDR3 loop reads CSVQDRGRINEQFF. DNA of the CDR3: TGCAGCGTGCAAGACAGGGGGCGGATAAATGAGCAGTTCTTC.

The rearrangement joins TRBV5-4 to TRBJ2-3, with 8 positions matching TRBD2. V was pared by 0 bases and J by 0 bases, with 9 bases of the junction left unmatched. The CDR3 length is 18 residues. In germline, CDR1 is SGHNT, CDR2 YYREEE (reference sequence). CDR3 bases: TGTGCCAGCAGCTTGGGACTAGCGAGTTATACTAGCACAGATACGCAGTATTTT. This encodes CASSLGLASYTSTDTQYF.

The chain couples TRBV28 to TRBJ1-5; weak D call: TRBD1 (6 bases). The CDR3 runs 15 residues. Trimming shortened V by 7 bases and J by 1 base, and 14 bases separated the two germline ends. Looked up from germline, CDR1 is MDHEN and CDR2 is SYDVKM. This chain's CDR3 is CASIGGGRSNQPQHF. CDR3 nucleotide sequence: TGTGCCAGCATCGGTGGGGGCCGAAGCAATCAGCCCCAGCATTTT.

The chain links TRBV3-1 (or the pseudogene TRBV3-2) to TRBJ1-2, with D possibly matching TRBD1 (5 bases). The germline V gene encodes CDR1 LGHDT and CDR2 YNNKEL (reference sequence). V gave up 0 bases and J gave up 6 bases, with 14 bases separating them. The CDR3 consists of 15 residues. Here the CDR3 reads CASSQERRGTDGYTF. CDR3 bases: TGTGCCAGCAGCCAAGAAAGAAGGGGTACGGATGGCTACACCTTC.

CDR3 bases: TGTGCCAGTGCTGGTACAGGGGGCGCGGGCACCGGGGAGCTGTTTTTT. It translates to CASAGTGGAGTGELFF. The chain has TRBV19 and TRBJ2-2; TRBD1 matches at 9 bases. V dropped 8 bases and J dropped 4; count of bases not matched to a gene: 11. The CDR3 totals 16 residues. From germline, CDR1 is LNHDA and CDR2 SQIVND (reference sequence).

This sequence joins TRBV6-6 and TRBJ2-1, with a possible D match to TRBD2 (5 bases). Trimming removed 6 bases from V and 6 bases from J, with 18 bases in between. Germline-derived CDR1 and CDR2 are MNHNY and SVGAGI (reference sequence). The CDR3 is made up of 15 amino acids. The CDR3 here is CASSVYAGIGNEQFF. The CDR3 DNA sequence: TGTGCCAGCAGCGTTTATGCCGGGATCGGCAATGAGCAGTTCTTC.

The rearrangement joins TRBV7-9 to TRBJ2-1; D is unresolved. V was trimmed by 6 bases and J by 0 bases, leaving 9 bases between them. Germline V lookup: CDR1 SEHNR, CDR2 FQNEAQ (reference sequence). CDR3 length: 14 amino acids. The CDR3 region is CASSLPPSYNEQFF. CDR3 nucleotides: TGTGCCAGCAGTCTCCCCCCCTCCTACAATGAGCAGTTCTTC.

The chain recombines TRBV3-1 (or the pseudogene TRBV3-2) with TRBJ2-7; 12 bases align to TRBD2. The CDR3 sequence is 16 residues long. CDR1 LGHDT and CDR2 YNNKEL come from the germline V gene (reference sequence). Unmatched junction bases numbered 7, after V lost 4 bases and J lost 3 bases. CDR3 coding DNA: TGTGCCAGCAGCCCCACTACTAGCGGGAGGTTCTACGAGCAGTACTTC. Residues: CASSPTTSGRFYEQYF.

V and J are TRBV9 and TRBJ1-4, with a weak D call TRBD1 (6 bases). Looked up from germline, CDR1 is SGDLS and CDR2 is YYNGEE. The CDR3 is 18 amino acids. Trimming left V 0 bases short and J 2 bases short, with 17 bases between. CDR3 in amino acids: CASSVAAFGGRTNEKLFF. In DNA, the CDR3 is TGTGCCAGCAGCGTAGCGGCCTTTGGGGGCAGGACTAATGAAAAACTGTTTTTT.

This clone occurred a few times. The chain joins TRBV29-1 to TRBJ2-1, with 13 bases identical to TRBD2. Trimming cost V 1 base and J 9 bases; bases outside gene matches: 27. CDR1 is SQVTM, CDR2 ANQGSEA, per germline. The CDR3 consists of 22 residues. CDR3 nucleotides: TGCAGCGTTGAAGGTACGGAGGAAACCGGGACTAGCGGGATCCGCGCCCCCGGTGAGCAGTTCTTC. Protein sequence: CSVEGTEETGTSGIRAPGEQFF.

The chain links TRBV19 to TRBJ2-3; TRBD2 is a possible D gene (6 bases). Germline V lookup: CDR1 LNHDA, CDR2 SQIVND (reference sequence). CDR3 length: 14 amino acids. The ends were cut back, 4 bases at V and 3 bases at J, with 11 bases in the middle. CDR3 region: CASSSPGRTDTQYF. CDR3 DNA sequence: TGTGCCAGTAGTAGTCCAGGGAGGACAGATACGCAGTATTTT.

The chain is built from TRBV6-1 and TRBJ1-2; weak D call: TRBD1 (6 bases). This CDR3 has 14 amino acids. In germline, CDR1 is MNHNS, CDR2 SASEGT. Trimming cost V 5 bases and J 3 bases, with 13 bases left between them. CDR3 sequence reads: CASSSRGSYYGYTF. The CDR3, as DNA: TGTGCCAGCAGTTCGAGGGGGAGTTACTATGGCTACACCTTC.

The chain recombines TRBV18 with TRBJ2-7, with 11 bases identical to TRBD2. The CDR3 length is 18 residues. V was pared by 1 base and J by 3 bases, with 11 bases of the junction left unmatched. Germline V gene sequence: CDR1 KGHSH, CDR2 LQKENI. CDR3 in DNA: TGTGCCAGCTCACCACTGCTAGCGGGAGGACGGGCGGGCTACGAGCAGTACTTC. Its protein is CASSPLLAGGRAGYEQYF.

The chain joins TRBV25-1 to TRBJ1-1; 7 bases agree with TRBD1. Unmatched junction bases numbered 6, after V lost 4 bases and J lost 1 base. Germline assignment: CDR1 MGHDK and CDR2 SYGVNS. The CDR3 is made up of 15 amino acids. CDR3 region: CASSAWGQKNTEAFF. CDR3 nucleotide sequence: TGTGCCAGCAGTGCCTGGGGACAGAAGAACACTGAAGCTTTCTTT.

CDR3 sequence reads: CASSLDTPLNTEAFF. The CDR3 DNA reads as TGTGCCAGCAGTCTCGACACACCCTTGAACACTGAAGCTTTCTTT. The J gene is TRBJ1-1, the V gene TRBV28; D is unclear. This CDR3 comprises 15 residues. Trimming took off 5 bases at V and 0 bases at J, with 13 bases between the two ends. Germline loops: CDR1 MDHEN, CDR2 SYDVKM.

The rearrangement uses TRBV5-1 and TRBJ2-3; TRBD2 matches at 10 bases. The CDR3 sequence is 16 residues long. Germline CDR1 reads SGHRS; CDR2 reads YFSETQ. V shed 4 bases and J 4 bases; nucleotides not matched to a gene: 9. This CDR3 reads CASSATLAGDSDTQYF. The CDR3 nucleotides read TGCGCCAGCAGCGCGACGCTAGCGGGAGACTCAGATACGCAGTATTTT.

The V gene is TRBV19, the J gene TRBJ1-2; D not certain. The CDR3 is 17 residues long. The V end was cut by 5 bases, the J end by 3 bases, with 22 bases between. Germline lookup yields CDR1 LNHDA and CDR2 SQIVND (reference sequence). The CDR3 protein is CASSATLTMVRDYGYTF. Written as DNA, the CDR3 is TGTGCCAGTAGTGCGACCCTCACCATGGTCCGGGACTATGGCTACACCTTC.

V gene TRBV7-3 combines with J gene TRBJ2-1, with 12 bases aligning to TRBD2. Germline values: CDR1 SGHTA, CDR2 FQGTGA. The V and J ends lost 5 bases and 5 bases, in that order; junction bases with no gene match: 7. CDR3 length: 16 amino acids. The CDR3 protein is CASSPRGLAGDNEQFF. DNA of the CDR3: TGTGCCAGCAGCCCTCGGGGACTAGCGGGCGACAATGAGCAGTTCTTC.

Note on this clone: Other DNA sequences from this sample encode an identical CDR3 as well. The V call is TRBV5-1, the J call TRBJ1-5, with 9 positions matching TRBD1. V was clipped by 2 bases and J by 4 bases; unmatched bases: 4. The germline V gene encodes CDR1 SGHRS and CDR2 YFSETQ. CDR3 size: 15 residues. The CDR3 sequence: CASSLDGQGNQPQHF. The CDR3 coding sequence is TGCGCCAGCAGCTTAGATGGACAGGGGAATCAGCCCCAGCATTTT.

V and J are TRBV7-2 and TRBJ2-2, with D possibly matching TRBD1 (6 bases). The length of the CDR3 is 15 residues. Deletions cut 4 bases from V and 4 bases from J, with 13 bases between. Germline CDR1 and CDR2: SGHTA and FQGNSA. Here the CDR3 DNA reads TGTGCCAGCAGCTCCCCACAGGGTTCCACCGGGGAGCTGTTTTTT. It encodes CASSSPQGSTGELFF.